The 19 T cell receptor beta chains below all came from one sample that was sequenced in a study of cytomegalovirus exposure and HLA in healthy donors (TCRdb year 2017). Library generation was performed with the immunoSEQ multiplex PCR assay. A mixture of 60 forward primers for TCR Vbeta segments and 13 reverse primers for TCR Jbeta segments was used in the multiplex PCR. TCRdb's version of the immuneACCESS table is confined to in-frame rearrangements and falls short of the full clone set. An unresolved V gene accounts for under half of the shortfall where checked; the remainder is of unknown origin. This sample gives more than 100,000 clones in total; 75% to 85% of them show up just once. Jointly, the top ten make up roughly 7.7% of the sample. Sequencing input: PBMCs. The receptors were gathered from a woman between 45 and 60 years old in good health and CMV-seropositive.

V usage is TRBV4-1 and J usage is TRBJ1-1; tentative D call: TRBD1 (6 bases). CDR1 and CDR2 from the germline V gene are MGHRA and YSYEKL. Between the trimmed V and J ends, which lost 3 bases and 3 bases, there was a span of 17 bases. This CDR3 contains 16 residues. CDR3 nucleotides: TGCGCCAGCAGCCAGGGCTGGGGGCTCTCTTACACTGAAGCTTTCTTT. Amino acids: CASSQGWGLSYTEAFF.

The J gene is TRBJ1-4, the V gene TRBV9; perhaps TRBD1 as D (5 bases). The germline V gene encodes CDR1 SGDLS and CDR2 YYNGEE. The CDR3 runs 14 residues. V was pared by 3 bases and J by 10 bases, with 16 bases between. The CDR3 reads CASSAYSSGGKLFF. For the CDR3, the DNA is TGTGCCAGCAGCGCCTATTCCTCGGGGGGAAAACTGTTTTTT.

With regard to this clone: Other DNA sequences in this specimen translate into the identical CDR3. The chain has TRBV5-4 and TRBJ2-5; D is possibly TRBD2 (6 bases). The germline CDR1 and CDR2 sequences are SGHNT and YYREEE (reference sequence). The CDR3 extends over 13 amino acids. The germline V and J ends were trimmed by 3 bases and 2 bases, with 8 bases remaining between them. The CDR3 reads CASSSGGQETQYF. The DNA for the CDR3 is TGTGCCAGCAGCTCCGGGGGACAAGAGACCCAGTACTTC.

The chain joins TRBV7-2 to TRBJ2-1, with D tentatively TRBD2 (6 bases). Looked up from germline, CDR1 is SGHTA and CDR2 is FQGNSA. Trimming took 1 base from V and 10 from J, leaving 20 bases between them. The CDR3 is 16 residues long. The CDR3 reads CASSLEGRNGFWEQFF. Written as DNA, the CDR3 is TGTGCCAGCAGCTTAGAGGGGAGGAATGGTTTTTGGGAGCAGTTCTTC. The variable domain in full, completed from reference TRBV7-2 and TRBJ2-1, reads GAGVSQSPSNKVTEKGKDVELRCDPISGHTALYWYRQSLGQGLEFLIYFQGNSAPDKSGLPSDRFSAERTGGSVSTLTIQRTQQEDSAVYLCASSLEGRNGFWEQFFGPGTRLTVL.

The CDR3 loop reads CASSPPAGGYGYTF. In DNA form, the CDR3 reads TGTGCCAGCTCACCCCCCGCAGGGGGCTATGGCTACACCTTC. The chain joins TRBV18 to TRBJ1-2; 7 nucleotides line up with TRBD1. Trimming at V came to 3 bases and at J to 4 bases, leaving 5 bases not matched to a gene. Germline lookup yields CDR1 KGHSH and CDR2 LQKENI. The CDR3 runs to 14 residues.

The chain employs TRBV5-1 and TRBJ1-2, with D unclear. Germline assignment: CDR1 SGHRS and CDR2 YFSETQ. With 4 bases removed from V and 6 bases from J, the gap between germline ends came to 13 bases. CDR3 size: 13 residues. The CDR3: CASSTPESNGYTF. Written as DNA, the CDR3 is TGCGCCAGCAGCACTCCTGAAAGTAATGGCTACACCTTC. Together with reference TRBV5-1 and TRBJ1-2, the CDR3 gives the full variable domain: KAGVTQTPRYLIKTRGQQVTLSCSPISGHRSVSWYQQTPGQGLQFLFEYFSETQRNKGNFPGRFSGRQFSNSRSEMNVSTLELGDSALYLCASSTPESNGYTFGSGTRLTVV.

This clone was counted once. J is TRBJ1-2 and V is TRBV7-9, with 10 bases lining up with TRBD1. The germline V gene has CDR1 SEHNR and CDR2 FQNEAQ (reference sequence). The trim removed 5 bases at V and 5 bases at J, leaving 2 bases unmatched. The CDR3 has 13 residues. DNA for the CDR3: TGTGCCAGCAGCCAGGGACAGGGGTATGGCTACACCTTC. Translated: CASSQGQGYGYTF.

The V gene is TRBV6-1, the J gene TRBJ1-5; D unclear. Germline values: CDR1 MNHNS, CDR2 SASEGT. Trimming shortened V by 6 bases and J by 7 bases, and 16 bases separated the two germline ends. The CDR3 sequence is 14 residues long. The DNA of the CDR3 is TGTGCCAGCAGCCGGGTCCTAGAGTGGCAGCCCCAGCATTTT. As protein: CASSRVLEWQPQHF.

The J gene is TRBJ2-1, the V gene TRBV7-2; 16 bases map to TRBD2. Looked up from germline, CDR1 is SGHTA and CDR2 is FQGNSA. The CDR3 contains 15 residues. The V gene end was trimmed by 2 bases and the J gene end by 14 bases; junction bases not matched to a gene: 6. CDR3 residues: CASSLSGTSGRAEFF. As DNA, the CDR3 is TGTGCCAGCAGCTTATCCGGGACTAGCGGGAGGGCCGAGTTCTTC.

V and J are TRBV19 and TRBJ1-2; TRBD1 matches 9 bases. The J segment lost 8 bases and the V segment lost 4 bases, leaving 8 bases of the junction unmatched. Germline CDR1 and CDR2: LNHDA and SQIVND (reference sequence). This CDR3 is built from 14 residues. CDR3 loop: CASSKGQGQLGYTF. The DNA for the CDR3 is TGTGCCAGTAGTAAGGGACAGGGTCAGTTGGGCTACACCTTC.

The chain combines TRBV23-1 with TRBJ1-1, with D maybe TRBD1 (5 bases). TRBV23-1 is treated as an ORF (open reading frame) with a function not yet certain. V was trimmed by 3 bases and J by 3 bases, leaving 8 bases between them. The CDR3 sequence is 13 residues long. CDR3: CASSHYRYTEAFF. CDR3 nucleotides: TGCGCCAGCAGTCACTACAGGTACACTGAAGCTTTCTTT.

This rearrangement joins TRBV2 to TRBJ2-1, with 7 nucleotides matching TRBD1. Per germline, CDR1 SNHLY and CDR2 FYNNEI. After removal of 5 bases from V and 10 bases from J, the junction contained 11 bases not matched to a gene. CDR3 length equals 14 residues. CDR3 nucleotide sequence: TGTGCCAGCAGTTGGGGTGAGGGGGCAGGGGAGCAGTTCTTC. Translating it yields CASSWGEGAGEQFF.

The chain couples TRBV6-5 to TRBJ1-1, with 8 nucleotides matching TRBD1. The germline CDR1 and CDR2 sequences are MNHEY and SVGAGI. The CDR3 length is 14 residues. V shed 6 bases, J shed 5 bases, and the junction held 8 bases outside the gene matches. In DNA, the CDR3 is TGTGCCAGCAGAAGGGACAGGTGGAGGACTGAAGCTTTCTTT. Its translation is CASRRDRWRTEAFF.

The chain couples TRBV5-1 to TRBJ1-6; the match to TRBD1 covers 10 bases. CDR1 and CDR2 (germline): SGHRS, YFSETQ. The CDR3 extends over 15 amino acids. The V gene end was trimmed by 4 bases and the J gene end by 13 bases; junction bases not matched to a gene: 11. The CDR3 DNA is TGCGCCAGCAGCGGCGCCCGGGACAGGGGTGACCCCCTCCACTTT. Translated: CASSGARDRGDPLHF.

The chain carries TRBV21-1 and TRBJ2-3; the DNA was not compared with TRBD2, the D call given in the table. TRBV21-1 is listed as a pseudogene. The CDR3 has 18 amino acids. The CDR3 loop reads CASSKGRELAGRADTQYF. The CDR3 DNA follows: TGTGCCAGCAGCAAAGGGAGAGAGCTAGCGGGGCGAGCAGATACGCAGTATTTT.

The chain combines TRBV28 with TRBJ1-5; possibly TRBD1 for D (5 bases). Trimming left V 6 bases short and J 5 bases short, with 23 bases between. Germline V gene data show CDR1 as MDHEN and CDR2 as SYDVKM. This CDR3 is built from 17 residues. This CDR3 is CASRLTRAARGDQPQHF. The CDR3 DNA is TGTGCCAGCAGGCTCACCCGCGCAGCCCGGGGGGATCAGCCCCAGCATTTT.

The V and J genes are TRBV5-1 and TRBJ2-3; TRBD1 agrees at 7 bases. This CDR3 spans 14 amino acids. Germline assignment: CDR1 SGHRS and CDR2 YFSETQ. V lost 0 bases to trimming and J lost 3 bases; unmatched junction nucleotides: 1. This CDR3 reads CASSLGTGTDTQYF. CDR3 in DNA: TGCGCCAGCAGCTTGGGGACAGGAACAGATACGCAGTATTTT.

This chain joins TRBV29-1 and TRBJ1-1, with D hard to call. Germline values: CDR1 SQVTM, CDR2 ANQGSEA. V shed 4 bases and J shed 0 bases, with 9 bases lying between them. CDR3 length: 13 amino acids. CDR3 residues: CSVVVTLNTEAFF. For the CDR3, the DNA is TGCAGCGTTGTAGTGACATTGAACACTGAAGCTTTCTTT.

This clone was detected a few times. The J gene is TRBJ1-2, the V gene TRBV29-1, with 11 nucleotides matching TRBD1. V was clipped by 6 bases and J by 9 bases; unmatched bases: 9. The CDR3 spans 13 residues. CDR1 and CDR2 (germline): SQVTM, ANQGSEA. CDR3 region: CSVAGQGAGSYTF. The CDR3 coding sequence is TGCAGCGTCGCCGGACAGGGGGCGGGGAGCTACACCTTC.